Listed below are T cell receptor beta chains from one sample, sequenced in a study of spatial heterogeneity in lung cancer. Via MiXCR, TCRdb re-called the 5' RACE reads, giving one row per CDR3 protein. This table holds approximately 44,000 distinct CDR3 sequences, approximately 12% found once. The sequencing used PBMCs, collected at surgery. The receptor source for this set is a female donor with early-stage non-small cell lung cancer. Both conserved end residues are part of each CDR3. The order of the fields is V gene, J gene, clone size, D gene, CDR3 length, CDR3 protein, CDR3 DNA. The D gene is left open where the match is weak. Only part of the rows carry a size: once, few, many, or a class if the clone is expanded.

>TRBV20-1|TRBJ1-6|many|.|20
CSARDLHGLGGSSYNSPLHF
TGCAGTGCTAGAGATCTCCATGGTTTGGGGGGGAGCTCCTATAATTCACCCCTCCACTTT
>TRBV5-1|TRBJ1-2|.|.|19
CASSLGLEQAPLLTYGYTF
TGCGCCAGCAGCTTGGGATTAGAACAGGCGCCTTTACTAACCTATGGCTACACCTTC
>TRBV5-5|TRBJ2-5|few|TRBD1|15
CASSLRQGLLETQYF
TGTGCCAGCAGCTTGAGACAGGGGTTATTAGAGACCCAGTACTTC
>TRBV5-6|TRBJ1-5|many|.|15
CASSLARGVNQPQHF
TGTGCCAGCAGCTTGGCCCGGGGGGTCAATCAGCCCCAGCATTTT
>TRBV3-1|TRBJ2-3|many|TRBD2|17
CASSHESGLAGRYTQYF
TGTGCCAGCAGCCACGAAAGTGGGCTAGCGGGGCGGTATACGCAGTATTTT
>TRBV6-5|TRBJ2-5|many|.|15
CASSSRPLLPETQYF
TGTGCCAGCAGTTCGCGGCCCCTGCTCCCAGAGACCCAGTACTTC
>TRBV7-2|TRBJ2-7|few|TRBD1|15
CASSLGGTGVYEQYF
TGTGCCAGCAGCTTAGGCGGGACAGGGGTGTACGAGCAGTACTTC
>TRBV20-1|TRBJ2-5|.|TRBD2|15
CSARLAGRLQETQYF
TGCAGTGCTAGACTAGCGGGGCGCCTCCAAGAGACCCAGTACTTC
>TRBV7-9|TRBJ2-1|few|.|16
CASSQTQGFAYNEQFF
TGTGCCAGCAGCCAGACCCAGGGATTCGCCTACAATGAGCAGTTCTTC
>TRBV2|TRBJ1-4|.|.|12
CASADSYEKLFF
TGTGCCAGCGCGGACAGTTATGAAAAACTGTTTTTT
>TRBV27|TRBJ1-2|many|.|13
CASRFREGDGYTF
TGTGCCAGCAGGTTCAGGGAAGGAGATGGCTACACCTTC
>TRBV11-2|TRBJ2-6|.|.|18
CASSGGAGANSGANVLTF
TGTGCCAGCAGCGGCGGGGCCGGGGCCAACTCTGGGGCCAACGTCCTGACTTTC
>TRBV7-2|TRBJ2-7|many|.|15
CASSHRLASSYEQYF
TGTGCCAGCAGCCATCGGCTAGCGAGCTCCTACGAGCAGTACTTC
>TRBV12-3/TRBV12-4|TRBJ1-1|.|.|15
CASRTGSQGDTEAFF
TGTGCCAGCAGGACGGGATCCCAGGGTGATACTGAAGCTTTCTTT
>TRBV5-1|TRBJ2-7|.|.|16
CASSLVGSTAPYEQYF
TGCGCCAGCAGCTTGGTTGGCAGCACAGCCCCCTACGAGCAGTACTTC
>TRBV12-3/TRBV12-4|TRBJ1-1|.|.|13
CASSFAINTEAFF
TGTGCCAGCAGTTTCGCCATTAACACTGAAGCTTTCTTT
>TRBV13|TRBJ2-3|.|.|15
CASSLRLLSTDTQYF
TGTGCCAGCAGCTTAAGACTCCTTAGCACAGATACGCAGTATTTT
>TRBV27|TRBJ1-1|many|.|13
CASSSGMNTEAFF
TGTGCCAGCAGTTCCGGGATGAACACTGAAGCTTTCTTT
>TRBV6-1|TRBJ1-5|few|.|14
CASSDRAGDQPQHF
TGTGCCAGCAGTGATAGGGCAGGAGATCAGCCCCAGCATTTT
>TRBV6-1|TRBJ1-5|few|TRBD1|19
CASSELSGLGGGSRQPQHF
TGTGCCAGCAGTGAATTGTCGGGTTTAGGGGGCGGTTCACGCCAGCCCCAGCATTTT
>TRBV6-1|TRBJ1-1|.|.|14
CASTDGWSGTEAFF
TGTGCCAGCACCGACGGGTGGTCGGGGACTGAAGCTTTCTTT
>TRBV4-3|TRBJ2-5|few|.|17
CASSQTRGRSGQETQYF
TGCGCCAGCAGCCAGACCCGAGGGAGATCCGGCCAAGAGACCCAGTACTTC
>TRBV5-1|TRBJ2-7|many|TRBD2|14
CASSSATSGYEQYF
TGCGCCAGCAGCTCCGCGACTAGCGGTTACGAGCAGTACTTC
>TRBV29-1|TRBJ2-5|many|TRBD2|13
CSVDASGGETQYF
TGCAGCGTTGACGCTAGCGGGGGAGAGACCCAGTACTTC
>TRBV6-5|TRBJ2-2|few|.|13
CASSYRGTGELFF
TGTGCCAGCAGTTACAGGGGAACCGGGGAGCTGTTTTTT
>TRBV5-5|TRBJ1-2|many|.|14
CASSLAQAALGYTF
TGTGCCAGCAGCTTGGCCCAGGCCGCCCTTGGCTACACCTTC
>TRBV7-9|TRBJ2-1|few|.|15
CASSSSQSPYNEQFF
TGTGCCAGCAGCTCTAGCCAATCCCCCTACAATGAGCAGTTCTTC
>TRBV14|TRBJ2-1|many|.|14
CASSLLVSYNEQFF
TGTGCCAGCAGTCTACTAGTTTCCTACAATGAGCAGTTCTTC
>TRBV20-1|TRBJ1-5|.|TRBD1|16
CSARAGGVYSNQPQHF
TGCAGTGCTAGAGCAGGGGGGGTCTATAGCAATCAGCCCCAGCATTTT
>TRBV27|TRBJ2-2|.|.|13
CASSPLGAGELFF
TGTGCCAGCAGTCCCCTGGGGGCCGGGGAGCTGTTTTTT
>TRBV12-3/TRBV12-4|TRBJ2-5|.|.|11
CASRGEETQYF
TGTGCCAGCAGGGGAGAAGAGACCCAGTACTTC
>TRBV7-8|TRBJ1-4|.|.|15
CASSLNSGQNEKLFF
TGTGCCAGCAGCTTAAATTCCGGACAGAATGAAAAACTGTTTTTT
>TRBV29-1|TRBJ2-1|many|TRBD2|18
CSVEDPGTSGGYGNEQFF
TGCAGCGTTGAAGATCCGGGTACTAGCGGGGGCTACGGGAATGAGCAGTTCTTC
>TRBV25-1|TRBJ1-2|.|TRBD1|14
CASSAGQGNYGYTF
TGTGCCAGCAGTGCGGGACAGGGTAACTATGGCTACACCTTC
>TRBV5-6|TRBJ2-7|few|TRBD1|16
CASSFGAGTGRYEQYF
TGTGCCAGCAGCTTCGGGGCCGGGACAGGTAGATACGAGCAGTACTTC
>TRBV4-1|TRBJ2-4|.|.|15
CASSQQVLAKNIQYF
TGCGCCAGCAGCCAGCAAGTGCTAGCCAAAAACATTCAGTACTTC
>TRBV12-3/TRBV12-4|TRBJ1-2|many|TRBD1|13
CASRQGAFYGYTF
TGTGCCAGCAGACAGGGGGCGTTCTATGGCTACACCTTC
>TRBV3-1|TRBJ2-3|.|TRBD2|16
CASSPRLAGTTDTQYF
TGTGCCAGCAGCCCCCGACTAGCGGGAACCACAGATACGCAGTATTTT
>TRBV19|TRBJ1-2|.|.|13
CASSAPRGYGYTF
TGTGCCAGTAGTGCCCCGCGGGGCTATGGCTACACCTTC
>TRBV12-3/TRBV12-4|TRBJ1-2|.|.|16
CASSLARAGAAYGYTF
TGTGCCAGCAGTTTAGCGCGGGCAGGCGCGGCGTATGGCTACACCTTC
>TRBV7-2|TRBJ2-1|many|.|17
CASSLGGGQATYNEQFF
TGTGCCAGCAGCTTAGGGGGGGGACAGGCAACCTACAATGAGCAGTTCTTC
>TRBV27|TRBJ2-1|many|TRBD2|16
CASIGLAGGQYNEQFF
TGTGCCAGCATAGGACTAGCGGGGGGCCAGTACAATGAGCAGTTCTTC
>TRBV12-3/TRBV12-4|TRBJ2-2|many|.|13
CAISISATGELFF
TGTGCCATCAGCATTAGTGCCACCGGGGAGCTGTTTTTT
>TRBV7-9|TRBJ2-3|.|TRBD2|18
CASSQLAGGSKNTDTQYF
TGTGCCAGCAGCCAGCTAGCGGGGGGATCCAAGAACACAGATACGCAGTATTTT